The following is a T cell receptor (beta chain) sequence with its context. Its matching antigen is unknown. The method was immunoSEQ multiplex PCR; TCRdb's version includes in-frame clones alone and lacks a portion of them. The sample has some 1.5 million clones, around 98% seen once. This specimen belongs to a study of shared clonotypes between healthy human individuals. Study-wide results and caveats: Against clonotypes common to all four donors, non-shared ones had lower generation probabilities.

This receptor was identified in a man under 40 in good health. Specimen: naive CD4+ T cells sorted from blood. As to subset: CD45RA+ positively selected.

The CDR3 region is CASSPQQGLYEQYF. The CDR3 nucleotides are TGTGCCAGCAGCCCCCAGCAGGGGTTGTACGAGCAGTACTTC. The genes are TRBV14 and TRBJ2-7; tentatively, D is TRBD1 (6 bases). In germline, CDR1 is SGHDN, CDR2 FVKESK. The V end was cut by 4 bases, the J end by 4 bases, with 14 bases between. The CDR3 contains 14 residues.